The 25 T cell receptor beta chains listed next were all sequenced from one sample in a study of cytomegalovirus exposure and HLA in healthy donors. Profiled with immunoSEQ multiplex PCR; TCRdb holds only in-frame clones, not every one. The sample includes 150,000 to 200,000 clones, approximately 80% of them seen just once. Input material: PBMCs. Receptor source: a man aged 25 to 40 in good health and CMV-seropositive.

The chain uses TRBV9 and TRBJ2-2; maybe TRBD1 (5 bases). CDR1 is SGDLS and CDR2 is YYNGEE in the germline V gene. V was clipped by 0 bases and J by 5 bases, with 11 bases between them. This CDR3 has 15 residues. The CDR3 loop reads CASSVGAGNTGELFF. Written as DNA, the CDR3 is TGTGCCAGCAGCGTAGGGGCAGGGAATACCGGGGAGCTGTTTTTT.

On this clone: A junction boundary mismatches the germline segment, possibly from a read error. The V and J genes are TRBV7-7 and TRBJ2-1; 12 bases are shared with TRBD2. CDR1 and CDR2 (germline): SSHAT, FNYEAQ (reference sequence). CDR3 length equals 17 residues. The CDR3 reads CASSQTSGGSFFNEQFF. The CDR3 DNA sequence: TGTGCTAGCAGCCAAACTAGCGGGGGGTCTTTTTTCAATGAGCAGTTCTTC.

The chain's CDR3 is CASSPLGQGSQPQHF. In DNA, the CDR3 is TGTGCCAGCAGCCCCCTGGGCCAAGGGAGTCAGCCCCAGCATTTT. The chain joins TRBV28 to TRBJ1-5, with D unclear. V lost 6 bases, J lost 6 bases, and 18 bases lay in between. Germline CDR1 MDHEN, CDR2 SYDVKM. The CDR3 loop spans 15 amino acids.

V gene TRBV4-1 combines with J gene TRBJ1-3, with D unclear. Deletions cut 1 base from V and 2 bases from J, with 15 bases between. The CDR3 is made up of 17 amino acids. Germline assignment: CDR1 MGHRA and CDR2 YSYEKL. The CDR3 DNA reads TGCGCCAGCAGCCAAGGTGGAGGCCAAGGTACTGGAAACACCATATATTTT. Its translation: CASSQGGGQGTGNTIYF.

J is TRBJ2-7 and V is TRBV14, with D hard to call. The CDR3 length is 12 residues. Germline assignment: CDR1 SGHDN and CDR2 FVKESK. V was clipped by 3 bases and J by 0 bases, with 3 bases between them. CDR3: CASSHSSYEQYF. CDR3 DNA sequence: TGTGCCAGCAGCCATAGCTCCTACGAGCAGTACTTC.

The chain links TRBV5-6 to TRBJ2-1; 8 bases are shared with TRBD2. This CDR3 is built from 18 residues. Unmatched junction bases numbered 16, after V lost 4 bases and J lost 4 bases. Germline CDR1 reads SGHDT; CDR2 reads YYEEEE. The CDR3 spells CASSPTGTRSAKYNEQFF. CDR3 bases: TGTGCCAGCAGCCCGACCGGGACTAGGTCTGCGAAGTACAATGAGCAGTTCTTC.

The rearrangement uses TRBV25-1 and TRBJ1-1; 8 nucleotides align to TRBD1. CDR1 and CDR2 from the germline V gene are MGHDK and SYGVNS. The CDR3 consists of 15 residues. J lost 5 bases, V lost 4 bases, and 9 bases had no gene match. CDR3 residues: CASSGIGQGGTEAFF. The CDR3 coding sequence is TGTGCCAGCAGTGGAATAGGACAGGGCGGAACTGAAGCTTTCTTT.

CDR3 protein: CASSLAGVGVDTQYF. CDR3 coding DNA: TGCGCCAGCAGCTTAGCGGGGGTAGGAGTTGATACGCAGTATTTT. The rearrangement links TRBV5-1 to TRBJ2-3, with 8 bases matching TRBD2. The germline CDR1 and CDR2 sequences are SGHRS and YFSETQ. The CDR3 totals 15 residues. The ends lost 2 bases at V and 6 bases at J; junction bases unmatched: 8.

This chain connects TRBV5-6 to TRBJ2-7, with D perhaps matching TRBD2 (6 bases). The CDR3 runs to 14 residues. V shed 7 bases and J shed 2 bases, with 16 bases lying between them. CDR1 is SGHDT and CDR2 is YYEEEE in the germline V gene. This chain's CDR3 is CASALPGGAYEQYF. The CDR3 coding sequence is TGTGCCAGCGCATTACCCGGGGGTGCCTACGAGCAGTACTTC.

This sequence joins TRBV6-5 and TRBJ1-6; TRBD1 matches at 9 bases. V was clipped by 5 bases and J by 8 bases; unmatched bases: 7. Germline V lookup: CDR1 MNHEY, CDR2 SVGAGI. This CDR3 comprises 15 residues. CDR3 protein: CASSQQGASHSPLHF. The CDR3 region has the DNA TGTGCCAGCAGTCAACAGGGGGCGTCCCATTCACCCCTCCACTTT.

The chain combines TRBV6-5 with TRBJ2-5; D might be TRBD2 (7 bases). Germline V lookup: CDR1 MNHEY, CDR2 SVGAGI. The CDR3 sequence is 14 residues long. V was pared by 5 bases and J by 6 bases, with 16 bases between. This chain's CDR3 is CASSPPGGPKTQYF. CDR3 nucleotide sequence: TGTGCCAGCAGTCCTCCCGGGGGGCCTAAGACCCAGTACTTC.

The V and J genes are TRBV9 and TRBJ1-1; D is uncertain. This CDR3 region has 15 residues. Looked up from germline, CDR1 is SGDLS and CDR2 is YYNGEE. Trimming left V 0 bases short and J 7 bases short, with 16 bases between. The CDR3 DNA reads as TGTGCCAGCAGCGTAGAGGCAGGAAGAACCAGTGAAGCTTTCTTT. Amino acid sequence: CASSVEAGRTSEAFF.

The chain has TRBV4-1 and TRBJ2-1, with TRBD2 matching 10 bases. V lost 2 bases to trimming and J lost 3 bases; unmatched junction nucleotides: 4. CDR1 MGHRA and CDR2 YSYEKL come from the germline V gene. The CDR3 is 16 residues long. CDR3 nucleotides: TGCGCCAGCAGCCAATCGGCTAGCGGGGGCTACAATGAGCAGTTCTTC. Residues: CASSQSASGGYNEQFF.

The V gene is TRBV4-1, the J gene TRBJ2-5, with 7 positions matching TRBD2. Germline CDR1 reads MGHRA; CDR2 reads YSYEKL. CDR3 length: 16 amino acids. V gave up 0 bases and J gave up 2 bases; unmatched junction bases: 6. As DNA, the CDR3 is TGCGCCAGCAGCCAAGATGGGGGACTAAGGCAAGAGACCCAGTACTTC. This translates into CASSQDGGLRQETQYF.

This sequence joins TRBV7-3 and TRBJ2-3, with 10 bases that match TRBD2. The germline V gene has CDR1 SGHTA and CDR2 FQGTGA. V shed 6 bases, J shed 0 bases, and the junction held 9 bases outside the gene matches. The CDR3 has 17 amino acids. The CDR3 DNA reads TGTGCCAGCAGGGGTAGCGGGGGGTTCACTAGCACAGATACGCAGTATTTT. Its protein product is CASRGSGGFTSTDTQYF.

The genes are TRBV27 and TRBJ2-7; 10 nucleotides align to TRBD2. The junction had 15 bases not matched to a gene; V was cut back by 6 bases and J by 7 bases. Germline-derived CDR1 and CDR2 are MNHEY and SMNVEV (reference sequence). This CDR3 comprises 16 residues. CDR3 DNA: TGTGCCAGCAGCCCCCGCTCCCAGCGGGGGGGACTTGAGCAGTACTTC. It yields the protein CASSPRSQRGGLEQYF.

V and J are TRBV29-1 and TRBJ2-2; the match to TRBD1 covers 8 bases. V lost 1 base, J lost 1 base, and 8 bases stayed unmatched. Germline V gene data show CDR1 as SQVTM and CDR2 as ANQGSEA. The CDR3 totals 17 residues. This CDR3 is CSVEGARGLRNTGELFF. The CDR3 coding sequence is TGCAGCGTTGAAGGGGCCAGGGGGCTCCGGAACACCGGGGAGCTGTTTTTT.

The J gene is TRBJ1-5, the V gene TRBV6-1; D not resolved. CDR3 length: 14 residues. Germline CDR1 MNHNS, CDR2 SASEGT. V was pared by 2 bases and J by 2 bases, with 7 bases between. The CDR3 DNA follows: TGTGCCAGCAGTGAATGGAGAGGCAATCAGCCCCAGCATTTT. Translating gives CASSEWRGNQPQHF.

V gene TRBV2 combines with J gene TRBJ1-2; D unresolved. V was cut by 0 bases and J by 4 bases, with 9 bases left in between. Germline V CDR1 and CDR2: SNHLY, FYNNEI. The length of the CDR3 is 14 residues. The DNA of the CDR3 is TGTGCCAGCAGTGAAGCGCTTCCGGGCTATGGCTACACCTTC. It specifies CASSEALPGYGYTF.

V gene TRBV5-1 combines with J gene TRBJ1-1, with D possibly matching TRBD1 (5 bases). Trimming stripped 4 bases from V and 1 base from J, with 8 bases between. Germline V gives CDR1 SGHRS, CDR2 YFSETQ. CDR3 length: 13 residues. The chain's CDR3 is CASSLQENTEAFF. The CDR3 DNA is TGCGCCAGCAGCCTACAGGAGAACACTGAAGCTTTCTTT. The entire variable domain, with the rest obtained from reference TRBV5-1 and TRBJ1-1, is as follows: KAGVTQTPRYLIKTRGQQVTLSCSPISGHRSVSWYQQTPGQGLQFLFEYFSETQRNKGNFPGRFSGRQFSNSRSEMNVSTLELGDSALYLCASSLQENTEAFFGQGTRLTVV.

There are a few counts of this clone. The rearrangement links TRBV19 to TRBJ2-2; 8 bases align to TRBD1. This CDR3 is 16 amino acids long. Germline CDR1 is LNHDA and CDR2 is SQIVND (reference sequence). V lost 1 base and J lost 3; bases outside the gene matches: 4. The CDR3 spells CASSIGRTGYTGELFF. The CDR3 region has the DNA TGTGCCAGTAGTATAGGGCGGACAGGGTACACCGGGGAGCTGTTTTTT.

The J gene is TRBJ2-7, the V gene TRBV7-2, with D uncertain. The CDR3 is made up of 11 amino acids. Germline values: CDR1 SGHTA, CDR2 FQGNSA. Trimming cost V 4 bases and J 3 bases, with 4 bases left between them. Here the CDR3 DNA reads TGTGCCAGCAGCTCCGTCTACGAGCAGTACTTC. Translating it yields CASSSVYEQYF.

The chain uses TRBV27 and TRBJ1-3; possibly TRBD1 for D (6 bases). CDR3 length: 13 amino acids. Trimming pared 5 bases from V and 3 bases from J, leaving 8 bases between. The germline CDR1 and CDR2 sequences are MNHEY and SMNVEV (reference sequence). The CDR3 sequence is CASSIRGGNTIYF. CDR3 DNA sequence: TGTGCCAGCAGTATCAGGGGTGGAAACACCATATATTTT.

The V and J genes are TRBV6-5 and TRBJ1-2; 8 bases line up with TRBD1. Trimming at V came to 4 bases and at J to 4 bases, leaving 2 bases not matched to a gene. This CDR3 spans 13 amino acids. In germline, CDR1 is MNHEY, CDR2 SVGAGI. This CDR3 reads CASSLTGAYGYTF. The CDR3 DNA sequence: TGTGCCAGCAGTTTGACAGGGGCCTATGGCTACACCTTC.

The J gene is TRBJ2-1, the V gene TRBV4-3; 7 bases fit TRBD2. Germline CDR1 and CDR2: LGHNA and YSLEER. The CDR3 is made up of 16 amino acids. J was trimmed by 3 bases and V by 0 bases; bases with no gene match: 5. CDR3 sequence reads: CASSQDYQRDYNEQFF. For the CDR3, the DNA is TGCGCCAGCAGCCAAGATTACCAGCGGGACTACAATGAGCAGTTCTTC.